This T cell receptor beta chain originates from a study of T cells in Graves' hyperthyroidism and ophthalmopathy (dated by TCRdb to between 2019 and 2020). For context, the study as a whole: Peripheral blood samples were taken at the time of initial diagnosis, prior to any treatment. A discovery cohort of around 98 patients, about 43 with Graves' ophthalmopathy and approximately 55 with stable Graves' hyperthyroidism, was used to find distinguishing TCR V-J signatures. An independent validation cohort of around 19 hyperthyroidism patients and 15 or so patients who later progressed to ophthalmopathy tested prospective prediction of ophthalmopathy. The 100 or so discovery patients were randomly split 7:3 into training and test sets. In addition, the study compared T-cell repertoires in thyroid tissue and in blood from five to seven Graves' hyperthyroidism patients. Once sampling was done, hyperthyroidism patients were given methimazole at a starting dose of 30 mg daily, whereas ophthalmopathy patients were given high-dose intravenous methylprednisolone. According to the paper, TCR Vbeta CDR3 sequencing was carried out on 135 peripheral blood samples, which came from fewer than 50 ophthalmopathy, fewer than 80 hyperthyroidism and some 17 progressor patients.

CDR1 and CDR2 were assigned from the germline V gene as SQVTM and ANQGSEA. At the junction V is shortened by 1 base and J by 4 bases, with 12 bases in between. The cysteine opens and the phenylalanine closes a CDR3 of 14 amino acids. The CDR3 DNA has 42 bases and is translated from base 1. Concerning this clonotype: Its cognate antigen has yet to be identified. No per-base quality is available; no much larger clone lies one base away.

TCR beta CDR3 regions were amplified from RNA transcripts. The first round of RT-PCR for the TCR CDR3 was performed with the HTBI primer set and the Qiagen OneStep RT-PCR kit. Libraries were constructed in a second round of multiplex PCR, after which size selection and purification were carried out. Libraries were sequenced paired-end with 100 bp reads on an Illumina HiSeq2000. As for the authors' bioinformatics: SOAPnuke was used to process the raw data, with reads discarded if the reads contained adapters or uncalled bases, had a mean Phred below 15, or lacked an exact constant-primer or identifier match. High-quality paired reads were merged using COPE v1.2.5, and each unique nucleotide sequence was defined as a clonotype. MiTCR v1.1 was used to align clonotypes to the IMGT TRBV, TRBD and TRBJ reference segments. The analysis included only V-J combinations with a frequency above 0.0001, which together covered around 99% of the repertoires. The TCS score was defined as F50 (clonal expansion) divided by E x V (chaos), with BLOSUM62-based TCRdist calculated between CDR3 peptides within each V-J. Welch's t-statistics and random forest reduced around 520 V-J features to 13, which were used in a naive Bayes classifier (R e1071). The public sequencing data were trimmed at Q25 with fastp and processed into clonotypes with MiXCR by TCRdb, which kept only in-frame beta chains. For every CDR3 protein sequence, its rows merge into one entry that carries the most common genes and DNA. The V and J calls and clone size are TCRdb's, not the authors'. This sample comprises 300,000 to 400,000 distinct CDR3 sequences, about 20% of them detected only once. The ten most abundant clones make up under 55% of the sample.

Stable Graves' hyperthyroidism was defined as no progression to ophthalmopathy during 18 months of follow-up. The hyperthyroidism patients were between 18 and 65 years old and newly diagnosed, with a disease duration of less than 2 months. The study excluded patients with uncontrolled infections, other autoimmune diseases, pregnancy or lactation. Clinical symptoms, serum thyroxine and TRAb, thyroid ultrasound, and orbital computed tomography formed the basis for the diagnoses. PBMCs were separated from over 9 ml of fresh peripheral blood using Ficoll-Paque density gradient centrifugation. Trizol reagent was used to extract total RNA, and RNA quality was then checked on an Agilent 2100 Bioanalyzer. Overall study results and their limits: In cross-validation, a model built on a 13 V-J signature told ophthalmopathy apart from stable hyperthyroidism with 85% to 90% sensitivity and 81% to 82% specificity, and in testing the same model reached 80%/75%. In validation, the model predicted progression to ophthalmopathy a median of around six months before onset, with about 67% sensitivity and about 75% specificity. No statistical method was used to set the sample size in advance, and investigators knew the group allocation. Blood samples also contained most of the expanded thyroid clonotypes (frequency above 0.001), which suggests that blood repertoires may reflect thyroid immune responses.

The chain joins TRBV29-1 to TRBJ2-3; there is no confident call for the D gene. The sequence was obtained from a woman between 45 and 65 years old with Graves' hyperthyroidism. Material for sequencing was blood. The CDR3 region: CSVEAGAAADTQYF. The nucleotide sequence reads TGCAGCGTTGAAGCGGGCGCGGCAGCAGATACGCAGTATTTT.